One sample yielded the 17 T cell receptor beta chains listed below, sequenced in a study of blood T cell repertoires in COVID-19. The method was immunoSEQ multiplex PCR; TCRdb's version includes in-frame clones alone and lacks a portion of them. Of around 71,000 clones in the sample, about 76% were seen once. The sample taken for sequencing was peripheral blood. These receptors originate from a woman at least 80 years old with active or convalescent COVID-19.

This chain connects TRBV5-1 to TRBJ1-3, with 7 bases that match TRBD1. Germline assignment: CDR1 SGHRS and CDR2 YFSETQ. V dropped 0 bases and J dropped 2; count of bases not matched to a gene: 8. CDR3 length: 17 amino acids. The CDR3 bases are TGCGCCAGCAGCTTGGACCCGACAGGGAAGCCTGGAAACACCATATATTTT. It yields the protein CASSLDPTGKPGNTIYF.

This clone appeared a few times. The chain carries TRBV12-5 and TRBJ1-6, with unresolved D. Germline CDR1 LGHNT, CDR2 FRNRAP. The CDR3 is 14 amino acids. Trimming cost V 2 bases and J 10 bases, with 12 bases left between them. CDR3 sequence reads: CASGLTGMGSPLHF. CDR3 nucleotide sequence: TGTGCTAGTGGTTTGACCGGGATGGGGTCACCCCTCCACTTT.

This sequence joins TRBV7-6 and TRBJ2-2, with D perhaps TRBD1 (5 bases). V lost 1 base and J 4 bases, leaving 10 bases between the germline ends. CDR1 and CDR2 (germline): SGHVS, FNYEAQ. This CDR3 contains 15 residues. This CDR3 reads CASSLGGAATGELFF. CDR3 bases: TGTGCCAGCAGCTTAGGGGGCGCAGCCACCGGGGAGCTGTTTTTT.

The chain links TRBV9 to TRBJ2-7; maybe TRBD2 (6 bases). V shed 2 bases and J shed 3 bases, with 15 bases lying between them. The germline gives CDR1 SGDLS, CDR2 YYNGEE. CDR3 length: 15 amino acids. For the CDR3, the DNA is TGTGCCAGCAGCGTGGAGCCCCGGCGGGGCTACGAGCAGTACTTC. Translated: CASSVEPRRGYEQYF.

The chain employs TRBV5-1 and TRBJ1-2; TRBD1 matches 7 bases. Germline loops: CDR1 SGHRS, CDR2 YFSETQ. The CDR3 length is 15 residues. Unmatched junction bases numbered 4, after V lost 2 bases and J lost 0 bases. CDR3 coding DNA: TGCGCCAGCAGCTTTACCGGGACAGCTAACTATGGCTACACCTTC. It encodes CASSFTGTANYGYTF.

This sequence joins TRBV14 and TRBJ2-2; D uncertain. Germline V CDR1 and CDR2: SGHDN, FVKESK. The V gene lost 8 bases and the J gene lost 5 bases, with 12 bases spanning the gap. The CDR3 runs 13 residues. CDR3 in DNA: TGTGCCAGCTCGACTCAGAGGACCGGGGAGCTGTTTTTT. Its translation is CASSTQRTGELFF.

This chain connects TRBV7-2 to TRBJ1-2; unclear D gene. Germline V lookup: CDR1 SGHTA, CDR2 FQGNSA. Trimming removed 1 base at V and 8 bases at J, with 8 bases between. The CDR3 runs 12 residues. The CDR3 DNA reads as TGTGCCAGCAGCTTAGTAGGCGGAGGCTACACCTTC. It yields the protein CASSLVGGGYTF.

The V call is TRBV7-2, the J call TRBJ2-7, with 11 bases lining up with TRBD1. This CDR3 comprises 15 residues. CDR1 and CDR2 (germline): SGHTA, FQGNSA. V gave up 5 bases and J gave up 3 bases; unmatched junction bases: 6. The CDR3 loop reads CASSNTGTGGYEQYF. The CDR3 bases are TGTGCCAGCAGCAATACCGGGACAGGGGGCTACGAGCAGTACTTC.

J is TRBJ2-7 and V is TRBV10-3; D is unclear. Germline CDR1 ENHRY, CDR2 SYGVKD. The V end lost 0 bases, the J end lost 4 bases, and 16 bases lay between the germline ends. This CDR3 has 16 residues. The CDR3 nucleotides read TGTGCCATCAGTGAGTCGACGGTGGCGGCTCGTTACGAGCAGTACTTC. It encodes CAISESTVAARYEQYF.

This chain uses TRBV2 with TRBJ1-3; D gene uncertain. Deletions cut 5 bases from V and 4 bases from J, with 18 bases between. The CDR3 has 16 amino acids. Germline V gives CDR1 SNHLY, CDR2 FYNNEI. The CDR3 coding sequence is TGTGCCAGCAGTAACATCGATGTCCTAGCCGGAAACACCATATATTTT. Translation gives CASSNIDVLAGNTIYF.

The CDR3 sequence: CASSLGQVGTEAFF. The CDR3 region has the DNA TGTGCCAGCAGCCTAGGACAGGTTGGCACTGAAGCTTTCTTT. V is TRBV5-6 and J is TRBJ1-1, with 7 bases that match TRBD1. V dropped 4 bases and J dropped 4; count of bases not matched to a gene: 7. Germline V gene data show CDR1 as SGHDT and CDR2 as YYEEEE. This CDR3 is built from 14 residues.

The chain recombines TRBV6-2 or TRBV6-3 with TRBJ2-5, with D maybe TRBD1 (6 bases). This CDR3 is built from 15 residues. The germline V gene has CDR1 MNHEY and CDR2 SVGEGT. The ends were cut back, 6 bases at V and 2 bases at J, with 16 bases in the middle. CDR3 in amino acids: CASSTQGRPQETQYF. DNA of the CDR3: TGTGCCAGCAGCACTCAGGGGCGCCCTCAAGAGACCCAGTACTTC.

This sequence joins TRBV6-4 and TRBJ1-3; the match to TRBD1 covers 8 bases. The CDR3 sequence is 15 residues long. V gave up 8 bases and J gave up 0 bases; unmatched junction bases: 6. Looked up from germline, CDR1 is MRHNA and CDR2 is SNTAGT. In DNA form, the CDR3 reads TGTGCCAGCGGGGACAGGCGGGACTCTGGAAACACCATATATTTT. Translated: CASGDRRDSGNTIYF.

The chain employs TRBV6-2 or TRBV6-3 and TRBJ1-1; 7 bases map to TRBD1. There are 15 residues in the CDR3. Trimming cost V 6 bases and J 0 bases; bases outside gene matches: 7. Germline assignment: CDR1 MNHEY and CDR2 SVGEGT. Written as DNA, the CDR3 is TGTGCCAGCAGCCCCGTACAGGGGCTGAACACTGAAGCTTTCTTT. The encoded protein is CASSPVQGLNTEAFF.

V gene TRBV30 combines with J gene TRBJ1-3; 9 bases match TRBD1. The CDR3 loop spans 15 amino acids. V was clipped by 4 bases and J by 4 bases; unmatched bases: 8. Looked up from germline, CDR1 is GTSNPN and CDR2 is SVGIG (reference sequence). The CDR3 loop is CAWTPMGTGGNTIYF. CDR3 DNA sequence: TGTGCCTGGACTCCCATGGGGACAGGGGGAAACACCATATATTTT.

This clone has just a few counts. The chain couples TRBV6-1 to TRBJ1-1; no clear D. Germline V gene data show CDR1 as MNHNS and CDR2 as SASEGT. There are 13 residues in the CDR3. Between the trimmed V and J ends, which lost 3 bases and 1 base, there was a span of 6 bases. The CDR3 loop is CASSDGENTEAFF. The CDR3, as DNA: TGTGCCAGCAGTGACGGGGAGAACACTGAAGCTTTCTTT.

The genes are TRBV5-1 and TRBJ2-1; the D is unclear. In germline, CDR1 is SGHRS, CDR2 YFSETQ. Deletions cut 0 bases from V and 4 bases from J, with 8 bases between. The CDR3 spans 14 residues. In nucleotides, the CDR3 is TGCGCCAGCAGCTTGGGTGACACGTACAATGAGCAGTTCTTC. It specifies CASSLGDTYNEQFF.